This T cell receptor beta chain was recorded in a study of OX40 agonist ivuxolimab in advanced cancers. About the study: The mean age was approximately 60 years, ranging from about 23 to 79, with about 87% of participants male. General study findings and limits: At 0.1 to 3.0 mg/kg and by week 6, clonal expansion occurred in CD4+ and CD8+ blood T cells. Some patients who did not respond also had low normalized T-cell clonal expansion. The antigen specificity of the peripheral T cells (those that were expanded) was not determined.

Clones were sequenced by immunoSEQ multiplex PCR, and TCRdb holds only the in-frame ones, with some missing. The sample holds fewer than 110,000 clones; less than 95% are singletons and the top ten take 0.95% to 1.5%. Concerning this clone itself: Antigen specificity is unknown.

Germline V CDR1 and CDR2: SNHLY, FYNNEI. The CDR3 is 14 amino acids. V was cut by 3 bases and J by 3 bases, with 9 bases left in between. Here the sequenced sample was CD4+ or CD8+ T cells sorted from blood, taken in a trial of the OX40 agonist ivuxolimab. The genes are TRBV2 and TRBJ1-5; D unresolved. This TCR derives from an adult with an advanced solid tumor such as melanoma, head and neck, liver or kidney cancer. In nucleotides, the CDR3 is TGTGCCAGCAGTGATGATACTTACAATCAGCCCCAGCATTTT. Its translation is CASSDDTYNQPQHF.